This passage covers 17 T cell receptor beta chains from one sample sequenced in a study of OX40 agonist ivuxolimab in advanced cancers. Data came from immunoSEQ multiplex PCR; TCRdb stores just in-frame clones and leaves some out. The table has fewer than 65,000 clones, 60% to 85% seen once. Sequenced here: CD4+ or CD8+ T cells sorted from blood, sampled in a trial of the OX40 agonist ivuxolimab. These receptors were obtained from an adult with an advanced solid tumor such as melanoma, head and neck, liver or kidney cancer.

The rearrangement joins TRBV28 to TRBJ2-3; D unresolved. Trimming removed 3 bases from V and 5 bases from J, with 9 bases in between. There are 13 residues in the CDR3. Germline lookup yields CDR1 MDHEN and CDR2 SYDVKM. The CDR3 reads CASSFPGKDTQYF. The CDR3 DNA reads as TGTGCCAGCAGTTTCCCGGGCAAAGATACGCAGTATTTT.

The V call is TRBV7-3, the J call TRBJ2-1, with D possibly being TRBD2 (5 bases). CDR3 size: 12 residues. The V end lost 5 bases, the J end lost 6 bases, and 8 bases lay between the germline ends. Germline V gene lookup returns CDR1 SGHTA and CDR2 FQGTGA. The CDR3 nucleotides read TGTGCCAGCAGCAGAGAGGGCAATGAGCAGTTCTTC. Residues: CASSREGNEQFF. The variable domain in full, completed from reference TRBV7-3 and TRBJ2-1, reads GAGVSQTPSNKVTEKGKYVELRCDPISGHTALYWYRQSLGQGPEFLIYFQGTGAADDSGLPNDRFFAVRPEGSVSTLKIQRTERGDSAVYLCASSREGNEQFFGPGTRLTVL.

The V call is TRBV6-1, the J call TRBJ2-7; D possibly corresponds to TRBD2 (6 bases). Germline lookup yields CDR1 MNHNS and CDR2 SASEGT. V lost 4 bases and J lost 4, with 11 bases in between. This CDR3 comprises 13 residues. The CDR3 nucleotides read TGTGCCAGCAGTGGGAGGGCCTTATACGAGCAGTACTTC. Its translation: CASSGRALYEQYF.

V gene TRBV29-1 combines with J gene TRBJ2-1, with D possibly TRBD2 on 5 matching bases. V was trimmed by 2 bases and J by 9 bases, leaving 14 bases between them. CDR1 SQVTM and CDR2 ANQGSEA come from the germline V gene. This CDR3 is 13 amino acids long. The CDR3 sequence: CSVEIPAAAEQFF. DNA for the CDR3: TGCAGCGTTGAAATTCCAGCGGCGGCTGAGCAGTTCTTC.

This rearrangement joins TRBV6-5 to TRBJ2-7; D is ambiguous. This CDR3 is built from 14 residues. Germline-derived CDR1 and CDR2 are MNHEY and SVGAGI. Trimming shortened V by 0 bases and J by 2 bases, and 8 bases separated the two germline ends. The CDR3 reads CASSYSPATYEQYF. The CDR3 DNA sequence: TGTGCCAGCAGTTACTCCCCTGCGACCTACGAGCAGTACTTC.

The chain combines TRBV29-1 with TRBJ2-7, with 7 bases matching TRBD1. The CDR3 length is 12 residues. V lost 3 bases to trimming and J lost 4 bases; unmatched junction nucleotides: 3. Germline V gene sequence: CDR1 SQVTM, CDR2 ANQGSEA. The CDR3 nucleotides are TGCAGCGTTGAGGGCAGGGGGTACGAGCAGTACTTC. Amino acids: CSVEGRGYEQYF.

J is TRBJ2-2 and V is TRBV29-1, with 7 bases that match TRBD1. J was trimmed by 7 bases and V by 6 bases; bases with no gene match: 8. Per the germline V gene, CDR1 is SQVTM and CDR2 is ANQGSEA. This CDR3 is built from 13 residues. CDR3 DNA: TGCAGCGTACACCACAGGGGCGGCGGGGAGCTGTTTTTT. This translates into CSVHHRGGGELFF.

The chain uses TRBV5-1 and TRBJ2-7; D is tentatively TRBD1 or TRBD2 (5 bases each). V was clipped by 4 bases and J by 4 bases, with 15 bases between them. Per germline, CDR1 SGHRS and CDR2 YFSETQ. The CDR3 runs to 14 residues. The CDR3: CASSPKGPSYEQYF. The CDR3 DNA reads as TGCGCCAGCAGCCCGAAGGGACCGTCTTACGAGCAGTACTTC.

The chain couples TRBV28 to TRBJ1-2; 10 positions match TRBD1. CDR3 length: 17 amino acids. CDR1 is MDHEN, CDR2 SYDVKM, per germline. The V segment lost 5 bases and the J segment 3 bases; nucleotides outside the gene matches: 12. This CDR3 reads CASSPAGTGVGDYGYTF. The CDR3 coding sequence is TGTGCCAGCAGTCCCGCCGGGACAGGGGTCGGAGACTATGGCTACACCTTC.

This chain connects TRBV13 to TRBJ2-7; tentatively, D is TRBD2 (6 bases). The CDR3 consists of 13 residues. V was pared by 6 bases and J by 5 bases, with 14 bases between. Germline V CDR1 and CDR2: PRHDT, FYEKMQ (reference sequence). In DNA, the CDR3 is TGTGCCAGCAGTGGCGGCGGGGCCCACGAGCAGTACTTC. This gives the protein CASSGGGAHEQYF.

A single count supports this clone. The chain employs TRBV11-2 and TRBJ2-3, with no clear D. Germline CDR1 and CDR2: SGHAT and FQNNGV. V lost 5 bases and J 3 bases, leaving 9 bases between the germline ends. The CDR3 extends over 13 amino acids. For the CDR3, the DNA is TGTGCCAGCAGCCGTCCCGGTACAGATACGCAGTATTTT. This encodes CASSRPGTDTQYF.

The rearrangement joins TRBV18 to TRBJ2-1, with 8 bases matching TRBD2. From germline, CDR1 is KGHSH and CDR2 LQKENI. This CDR3 is built from 14 residues. V shed 0 bases, J shed 6 bases, and the junction held 1 base outside the gene matches. CDR3 residues: CASSPPAGGNEQFF. CDR3 in DNA: TGTGCCAGCTCACCACCGGCGGGGGGCAATGAGCAGTTCTTC.

The chain couples TRBV5-4 to TRBJ1-1, with D perhaps TRBD1 (6 bases). The V end lost 1 base, the J end lost 1 base, and 8 bases lay between the germline ends. This CDR3 has 14 amino acids. CDR1 SGHNT and CDR2 YYREEE come from the germline V gene (reference sequence). CDR3 sequence: CASSLWTENTEAFF. The CDR3 DNA reads TGTGCCAGCAGCTTGTGGACAGAGAACACTGAAGCTTTCTTT. The full variable domain, with the rest looked up from reference TRBV5-4 and TRBJ1-1, is ETGVTQSPTHLIKTRGQQVTLRCSSQSGHNTVSWYQQALGQGPQFIFQYYREEENGRGNFPPRFSGLQFPNYSSELNVNALELDDSALYLCASSLWTENTEAFFGQGTRLTVV.

V usage is TRBV6-6 and J usage is TRBJ1-1, with 8 bases aligning to TRBD1. The CDR3 sequence is 14 residues long. The germline V gene has CDR1 MNHNY and CDR2 SVGAGI (reference sequence). With V trimmed by 5 bases and J by 0 bases, 2 bases remained unmatched. The CDR3 nucleotides read TGTGCCAGCAGTCCAGGGGGCGTGAACACTGAAGCTTTCTTT. Translated: CASSPGGVNTEAFF.

The CDR3 DNA sequence: TGTGCCAGTAGTATAGATCTAGGGGGAAAAAACATTCAGTACTTC. This encodes CASSIDLGGKNIQYF. The chain has TRBV19 and TRBJ2-4, with D possibly being TRBD1 (6 bases). Trimming left V 0 bases short and J 4 bases short, with 10 bases between. The germline gives CDR1 LNHDA, CDR2 SQIVND (reference sequence). This CDR3 has 15 residues.

The genes are TRBV28 and TRBJ2-1; 8 nucleotides agree with TRBD1. Germline CDR1 MDHEN, CDR2 SYDVKM. With V trimmed by 7 bases and J by 6 bases, 8 bases remained unmatched. The CDR3 sequence is 14 residues long. The CDR3: CASKGQGPSNEQFF. The CDR3 nucleotides are TGTGCCAGCAAAGGACAGGGCCCCTCCAATGAGCAGTTCTTC.

In DNA form, the CDR3 reads TGTGCCATCAGTGAACAGGGGGGTCTCAATCCCTATGGCTACACCTTC. Amino acids: CAISEQGGLNPYGYTF. V usage is TRBV10-3 and J usage is TRBJ1-2, with TRBD1 matching over 8 bases. V shed 3 bases and J 4 bases; nucleotides not matched to a gene: 10. From germline, CDR1 is ENHRY and CDR2 SYGVKD. The CDR3 contains 16 residues.